The 15 T cell receptor beta chains below all came from one sample that was sequenced in a study of vaccination effects on CD4 cells after COVID-19. What these receptors recognize is not known. Under the ViraFEST assay, PBMC were stimulated with viral peptide pools so that antigen-specific CD4+ T cells expanded. Sequencing was performed afterwards. A roughly 11-day culture period preceded the isolation of CD4+ T cells. Participants got two doses of BNT162b2 or mRNA-1273 vaccine. The assay was immunoSEQ multiplex PCR, and TCRdb's table has in-frame clones only and misses some. The sample includes 25,000 or so clones, about 73% of them seen just once. The sequencing here drew on CD4+ T cells from PBMCs cultured with SARS-CoV-2 spike peptides, taken after COVID-19 vaccination. The receptors stem from a human donor who received a COVID-19 vaccine.

The chain carries TRBV2 and TRBJ1-1; no clear D gene. The CDR3 contains 14 residues. CDR1 SNHLY and CDR2 FYNNEI come from the germline V gene. Trimming removed 4 bases from V and 1 base from J, with 10 bases in between. CDR3 DNA sequence: TGTGCCAGCAGTGCCCGGCAGGAGAACACTGAAGCTTTCTTT. Translated, it gives CASSARQENTEAFF.

The CDR3 DNA reads TGTGCCAGTAGTCAAGGGACGGCCACTGAAGCTTTCTTT. Protein sequence: CASSQGTATEAFF. The V call is TRBV19, the J call TRBJ1-1; TRBD1 is a possible D gene (5 bases). The V gene's germline CDR1 is LNHDA and CDR2 SQIVND (reference sequence). This CDR3 comprises 13 residues. Trimming left V 5 bases short and J 4 bases short, with 11 bases between.

The rearrangement links TRBV19 to TRBJ2-3; 8 bases map to TRBD1. Germline V gene data show CDR1 as LNHDA and CDR2 as SQIVND (reference sequence). V dropped 4 bases and J dropped 10; count of bases not matched to a gene: 4. This CDR3 is built from 12 residues. CDR3 residues: CASSTQGAAQYF. The CDR3 DNA reads as TGTGCCAGTAGTACCCAGGGGGCAGCGCAGTATTTT.

V gene TRBV12-5 combines with J gene TRBJ1-1; no firm D call. Per germline, CDR1 LGHNT and CDR2 FRNRAP. The CDR3 has 16 amino acids. With 0 bases removed from V and 8 bases from J, the gap between germline ends came to 19 bases. The CDR3 protein is CASGLVNSGEMGEAFF. Here the CDR3 DNA reads TGTGCTAGTGGTTTGGTCAACTCGGGCGAGATGGGAGAAGCTTTCTTT.

This rearrangement joins TRBV6-6 to TRBJ2-7; D is ambiguous. Germline assignment: CDR1 MNHNY and CDR2 SVGAGI (reference sequence). Deletions cut 0 bases from V and 3 bases from J, with 6 bases between. This CDR3 region has 13 residues. The CDR3 sequence: CASSYSSLYEQYF. The CDR3 DNA reads as TGTGCCAGCAGTTACTCGAGTCTCTACGAGCAGTACTTC.

This clone has a handful of counts. The CDR3: CASREAGTLYGYTF. CDR3 nucleotides: TGTGCCAGCAGGGAGGCCGGGACCCTCTATGGCTACACCTTC. The chain is built from TRBV6-5 and TRBJ1-2, with D possibly TRBD1 on 5 matching bases. Per the germline V gene, CDR1 is MNHEY and CDR2 is SVGAGI. This CDR3 region has 14 residues. V was clipped by 6 bases and J by 4 bases, with 15 bases between them.

This clone was seen just once. The chain carries TRBV12-5 and TRBJ2-3, with D maybe TRBD2 (5 bases). This CDR3 is 14 amino acids long. The V end lost 7 bases, the J end lost 3 bases, and 14 bases lay between the germline ends. CDR1 and CDR2 from the germline V gene are LGHNT and FRNRAP. The CDR3 here is CASAMGLATDTQYF. CDR3 nucleotides: TGTGCTAGTGCCATGGGGTTAGCGACAGATACGCAGTATTTT.

This rearrangement joins TRBV10-2 to TRBJ1-2; weak D call: TRBD1 (5 bases). V dropped 2 bases and J dropped 2 bases, with 12 bases sitting between them. CDR3 length equals 15 residues. Germline V gene lookup returns CDR1 WSHSY and CDR2 SAAADI. CDR3 sequence: CASSEAGSQNYGYTF. The CDR3 bases are TGCGCCAGCAGTGAGGCAGGGAGCCAGAACTATGGCTACACCTTC.

V is TRBV6-5 and J is TRBJ2-7; maybe TRBD1 (6 bases). The CDR3 totals 12 residues. The ends were cut back, 5 bases at V and 4 bases at J, with 9 bases in the middle. CDR1 and CDR2 (germline): MNHEY, SVGAGI. CDR3 loop: CASSNRGYEQYF. Here the CDR3 DNA reads TGTGCCAGCAGTAATAGGGGGTACGAGCAGTACTTC.

J is TRBJ1-5 and V is TRBV2, with 10 bases identical to TRBD1. Losses at the gene ends were 5 bases for V and 3 bases for J; bases not matched to a gene: 7. The length of the CDR3 is 16 residues. Germline V lookup: CDR1 SNHLY, CDR2 FYNNEI. The CDR3 loop is CASSLRTGGYNQPQHF. The CDR3 nucleotides read TGTGCCAGCAGTCTACGGACAGGGGGATACAATCAGCCCCAGCATTTT. Full variable domain (remainder filled in from reference TRBV2 and TRBJ1-5): EPEVTQTPSHQVTQMGQEVILRCVPISNHLYFYWYRQILGQKVEFLVSFYNNEISEKSEIFDDQFSVERPDGSNFTLKIRSTKLEDSAMYFCASSLRTGGYNQPQHFGDGTRLSIL.

This chain links TRBV7-2 with TRBJ2-2; D remains unclear. The CDR3 is 15 amino acids. Germline assignment: CDR1 SGHTA and CDR2 FQGNSA. V dropped 4 bases and J dropped 4 bases, with 13 bases sitting between them. DNA of the CDR3: TGTGCCAGCAGCTCCCAAGGAGTGTCCACCGGGGAGCTGTTTTTT. This gives the protein CASSSQGVSTGELFF.

V gene TRBV10-3 combines with J gene TRBJ1-5; D remains ambiguous. V lost 3 bases, J lost 0 bases, and 9 bases lay in between. The CDR3 contains 15 residues. In germline, CDR1 is ENHRY, CDR2 SYGVKD. The CDR3 coding sequence is TGTGCCATCAGTGACGGAAGGTCTAGCAATCAGCCCCAGCATTTT. It translates to CAISDGRSSNQPQHF.

This chain uses TRBV5-1 with TRBJ1-2; D gene unclear. V was trimmed by 1 base and J by 6 bases, leaving 10 bases between them. From germline, CDR1 is SGHRS and CDR2 YFSETQ. The CDR3 is made up of 13 amino acids. The chain's CDR3 is CASSLTRSDGYTF. The CDR3 DNA follows: TGCGCCAGCAGCTTGACCCGGTCAGATGGCTACACCTTC. Complete variable domain (other parts from reference TRBV5-1 and TRBJ1-2): KAGVTQTPRYLIKTRGQQVTLSCSPISGHRSVSWYQQTPGQGLQFLFEYFSETQRNKGNFPGRFSGRQFSNSRSEMNVSTLELGDSALYLCASSLTRSDGYTFGSGTRLTVV.

The chain has TRBV7-9 and TRBJ2-7; D remains ambiguous. The CDR3 runs to 13 residues. CDR1 SEHNR and CDR2 FQNEAQ come from the germline V gene (reference sequence). Trimming pared 3 bases from V and 6 bases from J, leaving 12 bases between. CDR3 sequence (DNA): TGTGCCAGCAGCTTGGGTCGACCGACCGAGCAGTACTTC. The encoded protein is CASSLGRPTEQYF.

The chain uses TRBV6-2 or TRBV6-3 and TRBJ1-1; D unresolved. Trimming removed 0 bases from V and 1 base from J, with 6 bases in between. The CDR3 length is 14 residues. Germline CDR1 is MNHEY and CDR2 is SVGEGT. This chain's CDR3 is CASSYSAGNTEAFF. The CDR3, as DNA: TGTGCCAGCAGTTACTCGGCAGGGAACACTGAAGCTTTCTTT.